This T cell receptor (beta chain) comes out of a study of OX40 agonist ivuxolimab in advanced cancers. CDR3 size: 11 residues. Trimming took off 2 bases at V and 3 bases at J, with 2 bases between the two ends. Per germline, CDR1 MNHEY and CDR2 SVGAGI. Assay: immunoSEQ multiplex PCR; the TCRdb copy retains only in-frame clones and omits some. The sample has 40,000 to 60,000 clones; around four fifths are singletons. The chain employs TRBV6-5 and TRBJ2-7; D is uncertain. This specimen was CD4+ or CD8+ T cells sorted from blood, taken in a trial of the OX40 agonist ivuxolimab. The sequence was collected from an adult with an advanced solid tumor such as melanoma, head and neck, liver or kidney cancer. CDR3 amino acids: CASSYLYEQYF. The CDR3 nucleotides read TGTGCCAGCAGTTACCTCTACGAGCAGTACTTC.